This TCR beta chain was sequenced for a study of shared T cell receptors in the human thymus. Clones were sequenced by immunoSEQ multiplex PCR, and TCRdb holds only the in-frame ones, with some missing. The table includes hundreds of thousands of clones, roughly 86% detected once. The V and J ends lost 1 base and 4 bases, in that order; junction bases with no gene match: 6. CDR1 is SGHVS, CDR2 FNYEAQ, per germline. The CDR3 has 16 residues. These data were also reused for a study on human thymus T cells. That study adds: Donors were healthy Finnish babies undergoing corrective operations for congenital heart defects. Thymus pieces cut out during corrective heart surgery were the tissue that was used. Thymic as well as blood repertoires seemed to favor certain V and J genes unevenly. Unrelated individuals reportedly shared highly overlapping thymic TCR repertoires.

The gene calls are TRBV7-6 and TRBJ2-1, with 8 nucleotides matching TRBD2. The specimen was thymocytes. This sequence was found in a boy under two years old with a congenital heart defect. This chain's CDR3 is CASSLGAGVRYNEQFF. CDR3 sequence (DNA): TGTGCCAGCAGCTTAGGAGCGGGAGTAAGGTACAATGAGCAGTTCTTC.